The T cell receptor beta chain described here comes from a study of Graves' ophthalmopathy and Graves' hyperthyroidism (dated 2018 in TCRdb). Regarding the study in general: Hyperthyroidism was defined as stable when no progression to ophthalmopathy occurred within 18 months of follow-up. Following sample collection, hyperthyroidism patients were given methimazole at a starting dose of 30 mg daily, and ophthalmopathy patients were given high-dose intravenous methylprednisolone. TCR beta repertoire signatures were used to distinguish Graves' ophthalmopathy from Graves' hyperthyroidism and to predict progression to ophthalmopathy. In over 5 hyperthyroidism patients, the T-cell repertoire of thyroid tissue was compared with the T-cell repertoire of blood. To explore V-J signatures that distinguish ophthalmopathy from hyperthyroidism, a discovery set of around 100 patients was enrolled, made up of over 40 with ophthalmopathy and 57 with stable hyperthyroidism. In total, 135 blood samples were TCR-sequenced: some 43 ophthalmopathy, roughly 77 hyperthyroidism and roughly 17 hyperthyroidism-to-ophthalmopathy patients. For independent validation, a separate cohort was made up of around 18 hyperthyroidism patients plus 17 patients who later progressed from hyperthyroidism to ophthalmopathy.

For repertoire sequencing, TCR beta CDR3 regions were amplified from RNA transcripts. The first round was an RT-PCR using HTBI primers with the Qiagen OneStep RT-PCR kit, and this first round was followed by a second-round multiplex PCR, then size selection and purification. Sequencing of the libraries was carried out on an Illumina HiSeq2000 in paired-end mode with 100 bp reads. The published analysis was carried out like this. SOAPnuke was used to process the reads, throwing out any read that had adapters, had uncalled bases, had a mean Phred below 15, or lacked an exact constant-primer or identifier match. High-quality paired reads were merged with COPE v1.2.5. Each unique nucleotide sequence was defined as a clonotype, and clonotypes were aligned to IMGT TRB V, D and J references with MiTCR v1.1. Analysis was restricted to V-J combinations with a frequency above 0.0001, which covered 99.2% of repertoires. A TCR clonal expansion and chaos score per V-J combination was defined as the ratio of F50 clonal expansion to chaos observed in the TCRdist matrix. Features were reduced by Welch's t-statistics and random forest to some 13 V-J combinations, which fed a naive Bayes classifier. The Morisita-Horn index was used to measure how similar the thyroid and blood repertoires were. TCRdb took the public reads, trimmed them with fastp at Q25, ran MiXCR for clone calling and kept in-frame beta chains. Every entry covers one CDR3 protein and lists the most common genes and DNA from its rows. TCRdb, not the authors, supplied the V and J calls. This sample has around 1,200,000 distinct CDR3 sequences in its table, and about 38% of those were observed once. Clones ranked in the top ten supply 11% of the sample.

Patients with hyperthyroidism were aged 18 to 65 years, had been newly diagnosed, and had a disease duration of less than 2 months. Patients were excluded if they had other autoimmune diseases, uncontrolled infections, pregnancy or lactation. Clinical symptoms, serum thyroxine, TRAb, thyroid ultrasound and orbital computed tomography formed the basis of the diagnosis. Trizol reagent was used to extract the total RNA, and its quality was then checked on an Agilent 2100 Bioanalyzer. Many counts were recorded for this clonotype. Which antigen it targets is not known. Base qualities are not recorded, but no much larger clone differs from it by a single base. Per the germline V gene, MGHRA is the CDR1 and YSYEKL is the CDR2. The junction carries 14 bases between V and J, which are trimmed by 0 bases and 3 bases respectively. From its cysteine to its phenylalanine, the CDR3 spans 16 amino acids. Solely the CDR3 DNA is kept, with 48 bases framed from the first base.

What the authors observed across the whole study: Most expanded thyroid clonotypes with a frequency above 0.001 also appeared in blood, which suggests that blood repertoires may reflect the immune response in the thyroid. Sample size was not predetermined statistically, and investigators were not blinded to group allocation. In validation, the model predicted ophthalmopathy progression with 70.59% sensitivity and 72% to 80% specificity; about a dozen predicted patients were CT-confirmed with GO in a median of approximately 6.5 months. Ophthalmopathy was separated from stable hyperthyroidism by the 13-signature model with roughly 87% sensitivity and around 81% specificity in cross-validation and with 80%/75% in the test set.

Rearrangement joined TRBV4-1 to TRBJ2-5, with no confidently assigned D gene. Sequencing was done on a sample of peripheral blood or thyroid tissue (not recorded which). The receptor comes from an adult man with Graves' hyperthyroidism. The CDR3 sequence is CASSQDGPFPEETQYF. The nucleotides read TGCGCCAGCAGCCAAGACGGGCCCTTCCCCGAAGAGACCCAGTACTTC.